A single sample gave rise to the 28 T cell receptor beta chains below, sequenced in a study of cytomegalovirus exposure and HLA in healthy donors (dated by TCRdb to the late 2010s). To prepare the library, the immunoSEQ multiplex PCR assay was applied. The multiplex PCR relied on a mix of 60 forward primers for TCR Vbeta segments and 13 reverse primers for TCR Jbeta segments. TCRdb carries this immuneACCESS record with in-frame sequences only. Its versions omit some clonotypes, under half of them owing to an unresolved V gene in the studies checked, with the rest unexplained. The sample records 120,000 or so clones, around 72% of which are singletons. The top ten clonotypes cover about 9.1% of the sample. Sequenced: PBMCs. These receptors came from a woman aged 45 to 65 in good health and CMV-seropositive.

The chain has TRBV6-1 and TRBJ2-7; 8 bases match TRBD1. V dropped 6 bases and J dropped 6; count of bases not matched to a gene: 13. CDR3 length equals 15 residues. Germline assignment: CDR1 MNHNS and CDR2 SASEGT. In DNA, the CDR3 is TGTGCCAGCAGCCCAGAGGGGCAGGGGGCGAGCGAGCAGTACTTC. Protein sequence: CASSPEGQGASEQYF.

This clone was found a few times. The chain joins TRBV28 to TRBJ1-2, with 10 bases fitting TRBD1. Germline V gene lookup returns CDR1 MDHEN and CDR2 SYDVKM. V trimming: 5 bases; J trimming: 5 bases; junction bases outside the gene matches: 8. This CDR3 region has 15 residues. This CDR3 reads CASSASGTGVYGYTF. The DNA of the CDR3 is TGTGCCAGCAGTGCAAGTGGGACAGGGGTTTATGGCTACACCTTC.

The chain has TRBV7-2 and TRBJ2-7; D remains ambiguous. The CDR3 consists of 13 residues. Germline V lookup: CDR1 SGHTA, CDR2 FQGNSA. Between the trimmed V and J ends, which lost 5 bases and 0 bases, there was a span of 8 bases. As DNA, the CDR3 is TGTGCCAGCAGCCCATTGAGCTCCTACGAGCAGTACTTC. Its protein is CASSPLSSYEQYF.

This clone was counted ten times or more. This chain uses TRBV21-1 with TRBJ2-1; no DNA check was done on the table's D call, TRBD2. TRBV21-1 represents a pseudogene. This CDR3 is 17 amino acids long. The CDR3 sequence is CASSKAGQRSSYNEQFF. In DNA form, the CDR3 reads TGTGCCAGCAGCAAAGCAGGGCAGCGGAGCTCCTACAATGAGCAGTTCTTC.

This chain links TRBV2 with TRBJ2-1; TRBD2 matches at 7 bases. The CDR3 sequence is 15 residues long. The V segment lost 4 bases and the J segment 0 bases; nucleotides outside the gene matches: 3. Germline V gene data show CDR1 as SNHLY and CDR2 as FYNNEI. For the CDR3, the DNA is TGTGCCAGCAGTGCGGGGGGAAGCTCCTACAATGAGCAGTTCTTC. It specifies CASSAGGSSYNEQFF.

The CDR3 coding sequence is TGTGCCAGCAGCTTAGGGGCAGGCACAGATACGCAGTATTTT. It encodes CASSLGAGTDTQYF. This rearrangement joins TRBV5-6 to TRBJ2-3, with D possibly matching TRBD1 (5 bases). The CDR3 runs to 14 residues. V lost 2 bases, J lost 1 base, and 8 bases lay in between. Germline assignment: CDR1 SGHDT and CDR2 YYEEEE.

This clone was seen more than once but under ten times. An end of the junction differs from the germline gene, which may be a read error. The chain carries TRBV7-2 and TRBJ2-7; D remains ambiguous. CDR3 length: 13 residues. Germline CDR1 is SGHTA and CDR2 is FQGNSA. DNA for the CDR3: TGTGCCAGCAGCACCCACAACTCCTACGAGCGGTACTTC. Residues: CASSTHNSYERYF.

V gene TRBV5-6 combines with J gene TRBJ2-1; TRBD2 matches at 9 bases. Germline trimming cut 3 bases from V and 8 bases from J; bases unmatched to any gene: 9. The CDR3 covers 15 residues. Per the germline V gene, CDR1 is SGHDT and CDR2 is YYEEEE. The CDR3 DNA is TGTGCCAGCAGCTCCGCGGGAGGGCCAAGGGATGAGCAGTTCTTC. As protein: CASSSAGGPRDEQFF.

The V and J genes are TRBV27 and TRBJ2-7; 11 positions agree with TRBD2. Germline V lookup: CDR1 MNHEY, CDR2 SMNVEV (reference sequence). V shed 6 bases, J shed 6 bases, and the junction held 10 bases outside the gene matches. The CDR3 runs to 15 residues. CDR3 DNA: TGTGCCAGCAGCATACTAGCGGGGGCACCTCTCGAGCAGTACTTC. Amino acid sequence: CASSILAGAPLEQYF.

The V and J genes are TRBV5-1 and TRBJ2-2; 9 bases match TRBD1. CDR3 length: 16 residues. V was clipped by 4 bases and J by 3 bases; unmatched bases: 7. From germline, CDR1 is SGHRS and CDR2 YFSETQ. The CDR3 sequence is CASSPGQGLHTGELFF. CDR3 coding DNA: TGCGCCAGCAGCCCAGGACAGGGGCTACACACCGGGGAGCTGTTTTTT.

The rearrangement uses TRBV30 and TRBJ2-7; a weak D match, TRBD1 (6 bases). The V end lost 4 bases, the J end lost 1 base, and 8 bases lay between the germline ends. Germline lookup yields CDR1 GTSNPN and CDR2 SVGIG (reference sequence). The CDR3 runs to 12 residues. The CDR3 region is CAWTDSSYEQYF. CDR3 sequence (DNA): TGTGCCTGGACGGACAGTTCCTACGAGCAGTACTTC.

CDR3 sequence (DNA): TGCGCCAGTCAGGGACTAAAGGATACCGGGGAGCTGTTTTTT. The encoded protein is CASQGLKDTGELFF. The V call is TRBV5-1, the J call TRBJ2-2, with TRBD2 identical over 7 bases. Per the germline V gene, CDR1 is SGHRS and CDR2 is YFSETQ. The CDR3 consists of 14 residues. J gave up 5 bases and V 8 bases, and 9 bases lay outside the gene matches.

This clone was observed once. The V gene is TRBV7-2, the J gene TRBJ2-7; TRBD1 matches 9 bases. Germline V gene lookup returns CDR1 SGHTA and CDR2 FQGNSA. The CDR3 extends over 16 amino acids. J was trimmed by 0 bases and V by 5 bases; bases with no gene match: 8. CDR3 DNA: TGTGCCAGCAGCCCCTCTGGGACAGGGATCTCCTACGAGCAGTACTTC. Translated: CASSPSGTGISYEQYF.

The V gene is TRBV19, the J gene TRBJ1-2; the D is unclear. Germline loops: CDR1 LNHDA, CDR2 SQIVND (reference sequence). Deletions cut 0 bases from V and 4 bases from J, with 9 bases between. This CDR3 comprises 14 residues. CDR3 amino acids: CASSIDGLSYGYTF. CDR3 DNA sequence: TGTGCCAGTAGTATAGATGGGCTGAGCTATGGCTACACCTTC.

A few counts support this clone. This chain joins TRBV19 and TRBJ2-1; the match to TRBD2 covers 8 bases. This CDR3 spans 15 amino acids. Germline lookup yields CDR1 LNHDA and CDR2 SQIVND (reference sequence). Unmatched junction bases numbered 12, after V lost 7 bases and J lost 7 bases. CDR3 amino acids: CASKLKAGVGNEQFF. The CDR3 coding sequence is TGTGCCAGTAAGTTGAAAGCGGGAGTAGGGAATGAGCAGTTCTTC.

The chain links TRBV6-6 to TRBJ1-5, with D possibly TRBD1 on 5 matching bases. The CDR3 has 14 amino acids. CDR1 is MNHNY, CDR2 SVGAGI, per germline (reference sequence). V was cut by 5 bases and J by 7 bases, with 15 bases left in between. Written as DNA, the CDR3 is TGTGCCAGCAGTAGGCTAGGGGTCGGGCAGCCCCAGCATTTT. Its translation is CASSRLGVGQPQHF.

This chain joins TRBV2 and TRBJ1-1; TRBD1 aligns across 8 bases. V was clipped by 6 bases and J by 4 bases; unmatched bases: 13. CDR1 is SNHLY and CDR2 is FYNNEI in the germline V gene. This CDR3 has 16 residues. The CDR3 loop reads CASRPTSTGVGTEAFF. The CDR3 nucleotides read TGTGCCAGCAGGCCAACCTCGACAGGGGTGGGCACTGAAGCTTTCTTT.

The genes are TRBV7-2 and TRBJ2-7; 9 nucleotides match TRBD2. This CDR3 region has 14 residues. V lost 4 bases and J lost 3; bases outside the gene matches: 4. The germline CDR1 and CDR2 sequences are SGHTA and FQGNSA. The CDR3 DNA reads TGTGCCAGCAGCTGGCGGGAGGGCAACTACGAGCAGTACTTC. The encoded protein is CASSWREGNYEQYF. Complete variable domain (other parts from reference TRBV7-2 and TRBJ2-7): GAGVSQSPSNKVTEKGKDVELRCDPISGHTALYWYRQSLGQGLEFLIYFQGNSAPDKSGLPSDRFSAERTGGSVSTLTIQRTQQEDSAVYLCASSWREGNYEQYFGPGTRLTVT.

There are a few counts of this clone. The chain is built from TRBV25-1 and TRBJ2-2; 15 positions match TRBD2. The CDR3 is 17 residues long. V was pared by 7 bases and J by 6 bases, with 9 bases of the junction left unmatched. CDR1 and CDR2 (germline): MGHDK, SYGVNS. CDR3 in amino acids: CASTGTSGRIESGELFF. As DNA, the CDR3 is TGTGCCAGCACCGGGACTAGCGGGAGGATCGAGTCCGGGGAGCTGTTTTTT.

The chain combines TRBV4-1 with TRBJ2-3; 10 nucleotides match TRBD2. The germline V gene has CDR1 MGHRA and CDR2 YSYEKL. With V trimmed by 0 bases and J by 4 bases, 4 bases remained unmatched. The CDR3 length is 16 residues. CDR3 residues: CASSQDGTSVPDTQYF. DNA for the CDR3: TGCGCCAGCAGCCAAGACGGGACTAGCGTCCCAGATACGCAGTATTTT.

V is TRBV6-5 and J is TRBJ1-2; no clear D. Germline lookup yields CDR1 MNHEY and CDR2 SVGAGI. The V end lost 6 bases, the J end lost 7 bases, and 15 bases lay between the germline ends. The CDR3 consists of 13 residues. CDR3 sequence (DNA): TGTGCCAGCAGATCGCAGGAAGTGAGTGGCTACACCTTC. The encoded protein is CASRSQEVSGYTF.

The chain links TRBV9 to TRBJ1-2, with TRBD1 as a possible D gene (5 bases). This CDR3 contains 15 residues. Germline loops: CDR1 SGDLS, CDR2 YYNGEE. Trimming cost V 3 bases and J 1 base, with 13 bases left between them. The CDR3 sequence is CASSASDQGNYGYTF. CDR3 nucleotides: TGTGCCAGCAGCGCCTCCGATCAGGGTAACTATGGCTACACCTTC.

The chain couples TRBV4-2 to TRBJ2-5; D perhaps matches TRBD2 (5 bases). Between the trimmed V and J ends, which lost 2 bases and 1 base, there was a span of 8 bases. Germline CDR1 LGHNA, CDR2 YNFKEQ. CDR3 length equals 14 residues. CDR3 nucleotide sequence: TGTGCCAGCAGCCAACTAGGACTCCAAGAGACCCAGTACTTC. It is translated as CASSQLGLQETQYF.

The gene calls are TRBV9 and TRBJ2-2; 11 bases line up with TRBD2. This CDR3 is built from 16 residues. Germline CDR1 and CDR2: SGDLS and YYNGEE. The V and J ends lost 2 bases and 0 bases, in that order; junction bases with no gene match: 0. Written as DNA, the CDR3 is TGTGCCAGCAGCGTGGGACTAGCGGCGAACACCGGGGAGCTGTTTTTT. This encodes CASSVGLAANTGELFF.

This clone was counted only a few times. Other DNA sequences in the same sample also yield this CDR3. The chain links TRBV5-1 to TRBJ1-4; unclear D gene. Germline-derived CDR1 and CDR2 are SGHRS and YFSETQ. This CDR3 contains 15 residues. V lost 0 bases and J lost 0, with 6 bases in between. CDR3 residues: CASSLGGATNEKLFF. The CDR3 DNA reads TGCGCCAGCAGCTTGGGCGGGGCAACTAATGAAAAACTGTTTTTT.

The chain carries TRBV7-9 and TRBJ2-7, with a possible D match to TRBD1 (5 bases). The V and J ends lost 1 base and 5 bases respectively, with 12 bases between them. Looked up from germline, CDR1 is SEHNR and CDR2 is FQNEAQ (reference sequence). The CDR3 is made up of 14 amino acids. This CDR3 is CASSLVDSPDEQYF. The CDR3 nucleotides are TGTGCCAGCAGCTTAGTTGACAGCCCCGACGAGCAGTACTTC.

J is TRBJ2-1 and V is TRBV10-3, with 14 bases lining up with TRBD2. With 6 bases clipped from V and 4 bases from J, the junction kept 5 bases outside the gene matches. CDR1 is ENHRY and CDR2 is SYGVKD in the germline V gene. CDR3 size: 16 residues. As DNA, the CDR3 is TGTGCCATCAGGCCCGGACTAGCGGGGGGTTACAATGAGCAGTTCTTC. This encodes CAIRPGLAGGYNEQFF.

This sequence joins TRBV5-6 and TRBJ2-7; D not resolved. The V end was cut by 3 bases, the J end by 1 base, with 2 bases between. Germline CDR1 SGHDT, CDR2 YYEEEE. This CDR3 has 11 amino acids. The chain's CDR3 is CASSSSYEQYF. CDR3 in DNA: TGTGCCAGCAGCTCTTCCTACGAGCAGTACTTC.